This paragraph reports one TCR beta chain. As yet, its antigen is unknown. Data came from immunoSEQ multiplex PCR; TCRdb stores just in-frame clones and leaves some out. The sample has around 640,000 clones, around 96% seen once. The data were taken from a study of shared clonotypes between healthy human individuals. In the study overall: Each donor contributed plates that comprised three CD4 naive, three CD4 memory, two CD8 naive and one CD8 memory.

Selected positively for CCR7 and CD45RO-negative, naive CD8 cells excluded terminally differentiated effector memory CD45RA+ cells. Study-wide findings and caveats: Sorted-subset sequencing was shown by rarefaction to be incomplete despite large depth. Estimated richness values were generally larger in naive subsets than in memory subsets.

V was cut by 4 bases and J by 5 bases, with 12 bases left in between. Germline CDR1 MNHEY, CDR2 SMNVEV (reference sequence). The CDR3 loop spans 13 amino acids. V is TRBV27 and J is TRBJ2-7; no clear D gene. The receptor comes from a woman aged 25 to 39 in good health. Sequenced material: naive CD8+ T cells sorted from blood. The CDR3 loop is CASSSWGRNEQYF. The CDR3 DNA reads TGTGCCAGCAGTTCCTGGGGAAGGAACGAGCAGTACTTC.